The 25 T cell receptor beta chains reported below all come from one sample, sequenced in a study of T cells after yellow fever vaccination. TCRdb passed the 5' RACE reads through MiXCR, listing each CDR3 protein once. The sample yields 140,000 to 150,000 distinct CDR3 sequences, more than 6.5% seen once. This sample comprised CD4+ T cells sorted from PBMCs, obtained 10 days after the yellow fever booster vaccination. The receptor source for this set is a man younger than 40 who received the YFV17D yellow fever vaccine.

There are many counts of this clonotype. The chain has TRBV7-2 and TRBJ2-2; D perhaps matches TRBD1 (8 bases). The CDR3 runs to 17 residues. The V end was cut by 4 bases, the J end by 3 bases, with 18 bases between. The germline gives CDR1 SGHTA, CDR2 FQGNSA. The DNA of the CDR3 is TGTGCCAGCAGCTACGCAGGGGGCCTAGCGGACACCGGGGAGCTGTTTTTT. Residues: CASSYAGGLADTGELFF.

At least ten counts were recorded for this clonotype. The chain joins TRBV7-2 to TRBJ2-7; no firm D call. Trimming shortened V by 1 base and J by 3 bases, and 10 bases separated the two germline ends. CDR3 length: 14 residues. From germline, CDR1 is SGHTA and CDR2 FQGNSA. The CDR3: CASSLVESDYEQYF. The CDR3, as DNA: TGTGCCAGCAGCTTAGTAGAGTCAGACTACGAGCAGTACTTC.

This clonotype was detected many times. The gene calls are TRBV5-1 and TRBJ1-1; D is possibly TRBD1 (6 bases). This CDR3 comprises 13 residues. Deletions cut 0 bases from V and 10 bases from J, with 13 bases between. CDR1 SGHRS and CDR2 YFSETQ come from the germline V gene. The CDR3 loop reads CASSLGGRDSAFF. The DNA of the CDR3 is TGCGCCAGCAGCTTGGGGGGGCGCGATTCAGCTTTCTTT.

This clonotype was observed many times. The chain combines TRBV7-2 with TRBJ2-2; no clear D gene. Trimming took off 8 bases at V and 1 base at J, with 11 bases between the two ends. The germline gives CDR1 SGHTA, CDR2 FQGNSA. The CDR3 is 14 amino acids. The CDR3 bases are TGTGCCAGCGTTCGGACGGGGAACACCGGGGAGCTGTTTTTT. Translation: CASVRTGNTGELFF.

This clonotype was counted only a few times. The V and J genes are TRBV20-1 and TRBJ1-2; D remains unclear. The CDR3 spans 17 residues. Germline loops: CDR1 DFQATT, CDR2 SNEGSKA (reference sequence). V lost 1 base, J lost 0 bases, and 18 bases lay in between. The chain's CDR3 is CSARGPKPGKANYGYTF. The CDR3 nucleotides are TGCAGTGCTAGAGGCCCTAAGCCCGGTAAAGCTAACTATGGCTACACCTTC.

This clonotype was recorded many times. This rearrangement joins TRBV20-1 to TRBJ2-5; D could derive from TRBD1 or TRBD2 (5 bases each). Germline CDR1 reads DFQATT; CDR2 reads SNEGSKA (reference sequence). V dropped 5 bases and J dropped 0 bases, with 10 bases sitting between them. This CDR3 has 13 amino acids. The chain's CDR3 is CSAHRGNQETQYF. CDR3 nucleotide sequence: TGCAGTGCTCACCGGGGCAACCAAGAGACCCAGTACTTC.

Many counts were recorded for this clonotype. This chain's CDR3 is CSVAAGRAYEQYF. The CDR3 DNA is TGCAGCGTTGCGGCAGGGAGGGCCTACGAGCAGTACTTC. This sequence joins TRBV29-1 and TRBJ2-7, with TRBD2 matching 7 bases. With 4 bases clipped from V and 2 bases from J, the junction kept 5 bases outside the gene matches. In germline, CDR1 is SQVTM, CDR2 ANQGSEA. The CDR3 loop spans 13 amino acids.

This sequence joins TRBV11-2 and TRBJ2-7; 8 bases agree with TRBD2. J was trimmed by 13 bases and V by 5 bases; bases with no gene match: 19. This CDR3 comprises 15 residues. Per germline, CDR1 SGHAT and CDR2 FQNNGV. The CDR3, as DNA: TGTGCCAGCAGCCTAAAGCCAGGACTAGCACAAGCGAATTACTTC. Encoded protein: CASSLKPGLAQANYF.

This clonotype has a count of ten or more. CDR3 protein: CAISPRGLRENTGELFF. The CDR3 DNA is TGTGCCATCAGTCCCAGGGGCTTGAGGGAGAACACCGGGGAGCTGTTTTTT. This chain links TRBV10-3 with TRBJ2-2; TRBD1 is a possible D gene (6 bases). The CDR3 is made up of 17 amino acids. The V gene's germline CDR1 is ENHRY and CDR2 SYGVKD. V dropped 5 bases and J dropped 1 base, with 17 bases sitting between them.

This clonotype was recorded at least ten times. The genes are TRBV7-6 and TRBJ1-1, with D unresolved. The CDR3 consists of 14 residues. V dropped 1 base and J dropped 1 base, with 7 bases sitting between them. Germline CDR1 and CDR2: SGHVS and FNYEAQ. DNA of the CDR3: TGTGCCAGCAGCTTAGGTCTGGGGAACACTGAAGCTTTCTTT. It is translated as CASSLGLGNTEAFF. The whole variable domain, remainder taken from reference TRBV7-6 and TRBJ1-1, is GAGVSQSPRYKVTKRGQDVALRCDPISGHVSLYWYRQALGQGPEFLTYFNYEAQQDKSGLPNDRFSAERPEGSISTLTIQRTEQRDSAMYRCASSLGLGNTEAFFGQGTRLTVV.

At least ten counts were recorded for this clonotype. The chain couples TRBV20-1 to TRBJ1-2; TRBD1 might be the D (5 bases). V was cut by 2 bases and J by 8 bases, with 24 bases left in between. Germline V gene lookup returns CDR1 DFQATT and CDR2 SNEGSKA (reference sequence). This CDR3 is 16 amino acids long. CDR3 coding DNA: TGCAGTGCTAGAACCCCCCATCGGGACCGAGAAGGGGGCTACACCTTC. Its translation is CSARTPHRDREGGYTF.

The chain recombines TRBV29-1 with TRBJ2-7, with D perhaps TRBD1 (5 bases). CDR1 and CDR2 from the germline V gene are SQVTM and ANQGSEA. The CDR3 totals 15 residues. Trimming shortened V by 6 bases and J by 3 bases, and 21 bases separated the two germline ends. CDR3 DNA sequence: TGCAGCGTAGCACGCCAAGACAGAGCCTACTACGAGCAGTACTTC. Its translation: CSVARQDRAYYEQYF.

Many counts were recorded for this clonotype. The CDR3 protein is CASSLAGTGRTDTQYF. The CDR3 nucleotides are TGCGCCAGCAGCTTAGCCGGGACAGGGAGAACAGATACGCAGTATTTT. V usage is TRBV5-1 and J usage is TRBJ2-3; TRBD1 aligns across 9 bases. This CDR3 region has 16 residues. Trimming removed 2 bases from V and 3 bases from J; junction bases left unmatched: 7. Looked up from germline, CDR1 is SGHRS and CDR2 is YFSETQ.

This clonotype was detected ten times or more. This chain connects TRBV29-1 to TRBJ1-1, with D uncertain. The CDR3 loop spans 12 amino acids. CDR1 SQVTM and CDR2 ANQGSEA come from the germline V gene. Trimming took off 6 bases at V and 0 bases at J, with 8 bases between the two ends. Written as DNA, the CDR3 is TGCAGCGTCCTCGGGATGAACACTGAAGCTTTCTTT. Translated, it gives CSVLGMNTEAFF.

This clonotype was seen only a few times. The chain links TRBV21-1 to TRBJ2-7; the D call of TRBD1 is as the table states it, not checked on the DNA. TRBV21-1 is marked as a pseudogene. The CDR3 is 19 residues long. CDR3 nucleotide sequence: TGTGCCAGCAGCAAAGAAGTAAGGGGGGGGGCAGCCTACTCCTACGAGCAGTACTTC. Its translation: CASSKEVRGGAAYSYEQYF.

This clonotype was seen repeatedly, ten times or more. The V gene is TRBV5-4, the J gene TRBJ1-1; 7 bases are shared with TRBD1. The CDR3 sequence is 14 residues long. V trimming: 5 bases; J trimming: 0 bases; junction bases outside the gene matches: 4. Germline V CDR1 and CDR2: SGHNT, YYREEE (reference sequence). CDR3 sequence reads: CASSRDRVNTEAFF. The CDR3 DNA reads TGTGCCAGCAGTCGCGACAGGGTGAACACTGAAGCTTTCTTT. Supplemented by reference TRBV5-4 and TRBJ1-1, the full variable domain reads ETGVTQSPTHLIKTRGQQVTLRCSSQSGHNTVSWYQQALGQGPQFIFQYYREEENGRGNFPPRFSGLQFPNYSSELNVNALELDDSALYLCASSRDRVNTEAFFGQGTRLTVV.

This clonotype was seen at least ten times. V usage is TRBV10-3 and J usage is TRBJ1-1; TRBD1 matches 7 bases. CDR1 and CDR2 (germline): ENHRY, SYGVKD. Losses at the gene ends were 5 bases for V and 2 bases for J; bases not matched to a gene: 5. The CDR3 spans 14 residues. CDR3 sequence: CAISPGGLNTEAFF. In DNA form, the CDR3 reads TGTGCCATCAGTCCAGGGGGGCTAAACACTGAAGCTTTCTTT.

This clonotype has ten or more counts. This sequence joins TRBV5-4 and TRBJ1-3; D is ambiguous. Germline V gene sequence: CDR1 SGHNT, CDR2 YYREEE (reference sequence). This CDR3 has 17 amino acids. The V end lost 0 bases, the J end lost 6 bases, and 19 bases lay between the germline ends. CDR3 in amino acids: CASSLGFVGQEENTIYF. CDR3 DNA sequence: TGTGCCAGCAGCTTGGGCTTTGTTGGGCAGGAAGAAAACACCATATATTTT.

This clonotype has ten or more counts. The rearrangement joins TRBV7-8 to TRBJ1-1, with a tentative D call TRBD1 (6 bases). Deletions cut 1 base from V and 5 bases from J, with 14 bases between. The CDR3 consists of 15 residues. The germline CDR1 and CDR2 sequences are SGHVS and FQNEAQ. CDR3 in DNA: TGTGCCAGCAGCTTAGTTGTCAGGGGATTGACTGAAGCTTTCTTT. Amino acids: CASSLVVRGLTEAFF.

A word on this clonotype: A much larger clone sits a single nucleotide away, making a read error possible. The V gene is TRBV12-3 or TRBV12-4, the J gene TRBJ2-7; D is unresolved. Trimming removed 3 bases at V and 6 bases at J, with 9 bases between. CDR3 length equals 12 residues. Here the CDR3 reads CASSLWRTEQYF. The CDR3 DNA sequence: TGTGCCAGCAGTTTGTGGCGTACCGAGCAGTACTTC.

This clonotype was seen at least ten times. The genes are TRBV5-1 and TRBJ2-3; unclear D gene. Germline CDR1 reads SGHRS; CDR2 reads YFSETQ. Trimming stripped 2 bases from V and 2 bases from J, with 3 bases between. The CDR3 sequence is 12 residues long. Here the CDR3 DNA reads TGCGCCAGCAGCTTCTACACAGATACGCAGTATTTT. As protein: CASSFYTDTQYF.

This clonotype was seen many times. The rearrangement joins TRBV12-3 or TRBV12-4 to TRBJ2-4, with unresolved D. The CDR3 is 15 amino acids. V lost 4 bases, J lost 0 bases, and 10 bases lay in between. The CDR3 is CASSYRAVAKNIQYF. CDR3 sequence (DNA): TGTGCCAGCAGTTACCGGGCCGTAGCCAAAAACATTCAGTACTTC.

V is TRBV2 and J is TRBJ2-7; D gene ambiguous. The CDR3 covers 13 residues. The V end lost 3 bases, the J end lost 3 bases, and 9 bases lay between the germline ends. CDR1 and CDR2 (germline): SNHLY, FYNNEI. Written as DNA, the CDR3 is TGTGCCAGCAGTGACGGAAATCTCTACGAGCAGTACTTC. Protein sequence: CASSDGNLYEQYF.

This chain links TRBV30 with TRBJ2-3; 7 bases fit TRBD1. V lost 0 bases, J lost 5 bases, and 11 bases stayed unmatched. The CDR3 consists of 16 residues. Germline CDR1 reads GTSNPN; CDR2 reads SVGIG (reference sequence). In nucleotides, the CDR3 is TGTGCCTGGAGTGTAGGTGGGACAGCCCGGGGAGATACGCAGTATTTT. It encodes CAWSVGGTARGDTQYF.

The rearrangement uses TRBV7-2 and TRBJ1-3, with D unresolved. This CDR3 region has 13 residues. Germline lookup yields CDR1 SGHTA and CDR2 FQGNSA. V was clipped by 6 bases and J by 0 bases, with 6 bases between them. The CDR3 sequence: CASRVSSGNTIYF. In nucleotides, the CDR3 is TGTGCCAGCAGGGTTAGCTCTGGAAACACCATATATTTT. Drawing the rest from reference TRBV7-2 and TRBJ1-3, the complete variable domain is GAGVSQSPSNKVTEKGKDVELRCDPISGHTALYWYRQSLGQGLEFLIYFQGNSAPDKSGLPSDRFSAERTGGSVSTLTIQRTQQEDSAVYLCASRVSSGNTIYFGEGSWLTVV.